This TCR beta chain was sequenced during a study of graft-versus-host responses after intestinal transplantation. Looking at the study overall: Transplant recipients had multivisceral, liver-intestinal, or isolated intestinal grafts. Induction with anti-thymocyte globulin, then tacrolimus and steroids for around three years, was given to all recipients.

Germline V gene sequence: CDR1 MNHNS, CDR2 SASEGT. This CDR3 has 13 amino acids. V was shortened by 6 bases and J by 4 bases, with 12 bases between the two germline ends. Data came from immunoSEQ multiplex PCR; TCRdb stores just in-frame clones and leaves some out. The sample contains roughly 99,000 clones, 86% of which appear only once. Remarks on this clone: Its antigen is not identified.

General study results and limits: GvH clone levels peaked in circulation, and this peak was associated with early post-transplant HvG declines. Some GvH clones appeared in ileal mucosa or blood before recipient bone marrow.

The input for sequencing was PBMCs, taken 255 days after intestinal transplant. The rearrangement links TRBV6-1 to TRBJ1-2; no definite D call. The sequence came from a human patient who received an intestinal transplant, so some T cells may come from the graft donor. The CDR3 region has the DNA TGTGCCAGCAGCCCTCAAATAGCCTATGGCTACACCTTC. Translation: CASSPQIAYGYTF.